Reported below is one T cell receptor beta chain. Its antigen is currently unknown. The sample comes from a study of cytomegalovirus exposure and HLA in healthy donors. The study's findings and limits: Investigators reported fewer than 200 TCR beta chains as tied to cytomegalovirus. 87-base-pair reads could not separate some V segments, including TRBV6-2 and TRBV6-3.

The germline V gene has CDR1 KGHSH and CDR2 LQKENI. The length of the CDR3 is 16 residues. The V and J ends lost 4 bases and 5 bases, in that order; junction bases with no gene match: 10. A multiplex PCR was run with 60 Vbeta primers and 13 Jbeta primers. Repertoires were generated with immunoSEQ multiplex PCR, while TCRdb's copy carries only in-frame clones and drops some. This sample's table reports about 160,000 clones. Input material: PBMCs. The origin of this receptor is an older woman in good health and CMV-seronegative. V and J are TRBV18 and TRBJ2-5; 10 bases map to TRBD2. The CDR3 sequence: CASSLARLAGAETQYF. The CDR3 DNA follows: TGTGCCAGCTCACTTGCGCGGCTAGCGGGGGCTGAGACCCAGTACTTC.